This T cell receptor (beta chain) was recorded in a study of identical twins' blood T cells (dated by TCRdb to about 2013). As for the study more broadly: About 48 million Illumina reads were obtained across about twelve libraries, of which six were alpha-chain libraries and six were beta-chain libraries. TCR alpha and beta chain repertoires of three pairs of monozygous twins were compared using next-generation sequencing to assess genetic influence on repertoire formation. Study-wide findings and limitations: Among the most abundant TCRbeta clonotypes, every donor shared more CDR3 sequences with her own twin than with unrelated donors. Twin pairs were reported to be markedly more alike in V gene usage than unrelated donors were, even when looking at non-selected out-of-frame TCRbeta clonotypes. Environmental influences could not be excluded as an explanation for twin similarity, since twins were reared together. The study stated that the proposed role of the TCRalpha J segment in MHC recognition during thymic selection needs to be validated by independent studies. The number of CDR3 clonotypes shared between two donors was mainly determined by the product of the cloneset sizes of the two donors, and no clear deviation from this trend was shown by twins.

The receptor library was made with 5' RACE. These reads were obtained on an Illumina Genome Analyzer IIx. RNA-based TCR cDNA libraries were prepared by a previously described protocol with several modifications. To prevent cross-contamination, barcodes specific to each sample were added to both ends of every TCR cDNA library during cDNA synthesis and amplification. In the source study's methods: Between about 85,000 and nearly 550,000 clonotypes were identified per individual, with about 2 to 3.6 million CDR3-containing reads per library. After reads with improper barcode index combinations were thrown out, a cloneset for each library was built using the MiTCR software. During the assembly of CDR3 clonotypes by MiTCR, low-quality reads were filtered or rescued and PCR and sequencing errors were corrected. Artificial out-of-frame clonotypes were removed by being mapped to in-frame sequences, with one indel in the CDR3 allowed. To measure how similar V and J gene usage was between donors, Jensen-Shannon divergence was divided by mean entropy. The public reads were reanalyzed by TCRdb: fastp trimming at Q25, MiXCR alignment, in-frame beta chains only. CDR3 protein sequences are deduplicated, and each keeps its most common genes and DNA. The authors' filters were not applied to this entry. Counted in this sample were around 380,000 distinct CDR3 sequences; over 25% of them appeared once. Of the sample, 6.1% is held by the ten largest clones.

A word on this clonotype: Its specific antigen is unknown. Nothing much larger sits one base from this clone, and base qualities are not available.

The donors were six healthy women who made up three monozygous twin pairs. Each of the three twin pairs had been raised together, and the twins in each pair were thought likely to have encountered the same infectious agents and vaccines. TCR cDNA libraries were prepared from RNA that had been isolated from peripheral blood mononuclear cells. V is shortened by 0 bases, J by 0 bases, and the region joining them spans 9 bases. The germline V gene (reference sequence) yields DFQATT for CDR1 and SNEGSKA for CDR2. From cysteine to phenylalanine, the CDR3 is 14 amino acids long. Of the read, only the CDR3 DNA is kept; its 42 bases are in frame from base 1.

Recombination joined TRBV20-1 with TRBJ2-7; no confident D gene assignment can be made. Sequencing input: PBMCs. The source is a woman aged 18 to 55 in good health. Here is the DNA: TGCAGTGCTAGAGATGAACAAAGCTCCTACGAGCAGTACTTC. The translation is CSARDEQSSYEQYF.